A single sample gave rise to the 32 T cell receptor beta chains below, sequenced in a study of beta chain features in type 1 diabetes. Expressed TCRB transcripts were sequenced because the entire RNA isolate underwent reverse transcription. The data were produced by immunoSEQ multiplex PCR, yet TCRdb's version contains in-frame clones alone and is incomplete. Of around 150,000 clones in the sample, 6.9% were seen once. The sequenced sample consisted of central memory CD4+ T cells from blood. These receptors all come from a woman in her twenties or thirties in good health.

The CDR3 is CASSQGSGTSGNYEQYF. The CDR3 DNA reads as TGTGCCAGCAGCCAAGGGTCTGGGACTAGCGGGAACTACGAGCAGTACTTC. The chain couples TRBV4-2 to TRBJ2-7, with 13 bases lining up with TRBD2. This CDR3 has 17 residues. V was pared by 1 base and J by 3 bases, with 6 bases of the junction left unmatched. CDR1 is LGHNA, CDR2 YNFKEQ, per germline.

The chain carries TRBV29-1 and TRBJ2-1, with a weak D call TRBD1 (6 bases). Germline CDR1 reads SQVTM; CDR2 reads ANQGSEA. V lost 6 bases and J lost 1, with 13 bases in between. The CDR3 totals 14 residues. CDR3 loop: CSVARQASYNEQFF. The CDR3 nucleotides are TGCAGCGTGGCCCGACAGGCATCCTACAATGAGCAGTTCTTC.

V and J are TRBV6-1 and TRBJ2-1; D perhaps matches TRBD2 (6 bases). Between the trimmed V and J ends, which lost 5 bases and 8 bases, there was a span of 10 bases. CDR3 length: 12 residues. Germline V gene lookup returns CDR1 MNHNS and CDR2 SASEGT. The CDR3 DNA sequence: TGTGCCAGCAGTTTGACTAGGTATGAGCAGTTCTTC. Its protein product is CASSLTRYEQFF.

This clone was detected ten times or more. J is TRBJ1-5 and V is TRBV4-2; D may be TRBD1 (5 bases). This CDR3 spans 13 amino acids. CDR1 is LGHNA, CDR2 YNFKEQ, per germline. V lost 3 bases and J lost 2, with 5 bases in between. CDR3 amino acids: CASSQGRNQPQHF. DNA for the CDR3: TGTGCCAGCAGCCAGGGGCGCAATCAGCCCCAGCATTTT.

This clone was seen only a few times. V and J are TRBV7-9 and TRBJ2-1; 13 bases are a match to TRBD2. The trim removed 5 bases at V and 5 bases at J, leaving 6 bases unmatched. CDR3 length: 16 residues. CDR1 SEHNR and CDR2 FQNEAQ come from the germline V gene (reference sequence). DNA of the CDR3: TGTGCCAGCAGCCCACAAGGGACTAGCGGGAACAATGAGCAGTTCTTC. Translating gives CASSPQGTSGNNEQFF.

CDR3 residues: CASSLLGFPSGRKGTDTQYF. Here the CDR3 DNA reads TGCGCCAGCAGCTTGCTCGGCTTTCCTAGCGGGAGGAAAGGCACAGATACGCAGTATTTT. The rearrangement joins TRBV5-1 to TRBJ2-3; 11 bases fit TRBD2. The CDR3 extends over 20 amino acids. CDR1 SGHRS and CDR2 YFSETQ come from the germline V gene. Trimming took 1 base from V and 1 from J; bases not matched to a gene: 14.

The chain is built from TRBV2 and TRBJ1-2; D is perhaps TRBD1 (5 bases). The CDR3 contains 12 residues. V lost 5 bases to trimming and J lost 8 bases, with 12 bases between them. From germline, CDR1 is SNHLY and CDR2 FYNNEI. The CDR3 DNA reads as TGTGCCAGCAGTCGAATGACAGAGGGCTACACCTTC. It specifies CASSRMTEGYTF.

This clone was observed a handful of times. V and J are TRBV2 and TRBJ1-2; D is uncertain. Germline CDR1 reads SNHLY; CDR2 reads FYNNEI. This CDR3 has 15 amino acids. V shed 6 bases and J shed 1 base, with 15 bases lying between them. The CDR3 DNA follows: TGTGCCAGCAGGCTCATCCGTGAGGGTAACTATGGCTACACCTTC. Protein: CASRLIREGNYGYTF. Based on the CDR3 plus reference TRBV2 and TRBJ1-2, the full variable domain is EPEVTQTPSHQVTQMGQEVILRCVPISNHLYFYWYRQILGQKVEFLVSFYNNEISEKSEIFDDQFSVERPDGSNFTLKIRSTKLEDSAMYFCASRLIREGNYGYTFGSGTRLTVV.

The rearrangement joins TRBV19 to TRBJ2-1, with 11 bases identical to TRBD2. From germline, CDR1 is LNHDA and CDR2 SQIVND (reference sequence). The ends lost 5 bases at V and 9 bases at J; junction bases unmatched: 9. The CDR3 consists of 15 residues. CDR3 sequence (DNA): TGTGCCAGTAGTGAACGACTAGCGGGATTCACTGAGCAGTTCTTC. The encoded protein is CASSERLAGFTEQFF.

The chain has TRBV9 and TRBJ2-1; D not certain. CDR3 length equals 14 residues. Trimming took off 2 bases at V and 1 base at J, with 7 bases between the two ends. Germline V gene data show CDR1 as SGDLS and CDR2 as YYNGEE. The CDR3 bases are TGTGCCAGCAGCGTGTCGTCGTCCTACAATGAGCAGTTCTTC. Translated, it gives CASSVSSSYNEQFF.

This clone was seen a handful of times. The DNA for the CDR3 is TGCGCCAGCAGCCCGGGGGCAGGGGGCTCCTACGAGCAGTACTTC. Protein: CASSPGAGGSYEQYF. The rearrangement joins TRBV5-1 to TRBJ2-7; maybe TRBD1 (7 bases). Germline-derived CDR1 and CDR2 are SGHRS and YFSETQ. The CDR3 consists of 15 residues. The ends were cut back, 4 bases at V and 0 bases at J, with 14 bases in the middle.

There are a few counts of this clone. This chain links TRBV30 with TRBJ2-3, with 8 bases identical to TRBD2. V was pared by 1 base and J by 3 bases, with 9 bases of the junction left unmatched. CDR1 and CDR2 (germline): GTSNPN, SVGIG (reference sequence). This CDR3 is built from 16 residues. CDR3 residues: CAWSAGLAGGTDTQYF. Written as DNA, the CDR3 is TGTGCCTGGAGTGCCGGACTAGCTGGGGGGACAGATACGCAGTATTTT. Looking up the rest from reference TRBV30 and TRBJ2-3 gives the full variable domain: SQTIHQWPATLVQPVGSPLSLECTVEGTSNPNLYWYRQAAGRGLQLLFYSVGIGQISSEVPQNLSASRPQDRQFILSSKKLLLSDSGFYLCAWSAGLAGGTDTQYFGPGTRLTVL.

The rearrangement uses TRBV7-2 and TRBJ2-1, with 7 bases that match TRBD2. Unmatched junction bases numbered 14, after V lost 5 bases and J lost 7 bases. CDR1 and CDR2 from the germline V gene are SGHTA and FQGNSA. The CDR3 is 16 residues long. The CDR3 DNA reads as TGTGCCAGCAGCCCCCGGGGGAGCGGGGCTAGGAATGAGCAGTTCTTC. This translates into CASSPRGSGARNEQFF.

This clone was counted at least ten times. CDR3 region: CSVVRQGSTGELFF. Written as DNA, the CDR3 is TGCAGCGTTGTCAGACAGGGGTCCACCGGGGAGCTGTTTTTT. The chain recombines TRBV29-1 with TRBJ2-2; 8 positions match TRBD1. Germline CDR1 and CDR2: SQVTM and ANQGSEA. The CDR3 consists of 14 residues. J gave up 4 bases and V 4 bases, and 5 bases lay outside the gene matches.

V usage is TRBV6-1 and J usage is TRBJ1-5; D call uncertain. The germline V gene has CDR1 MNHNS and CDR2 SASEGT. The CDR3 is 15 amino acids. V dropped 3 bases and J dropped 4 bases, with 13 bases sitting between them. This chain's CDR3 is CASSDIFGPNQPQHF. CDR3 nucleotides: TGTGCCAGCAGTGATATTTTTGGGCCTAATCAGCCCCAGCATTTT.

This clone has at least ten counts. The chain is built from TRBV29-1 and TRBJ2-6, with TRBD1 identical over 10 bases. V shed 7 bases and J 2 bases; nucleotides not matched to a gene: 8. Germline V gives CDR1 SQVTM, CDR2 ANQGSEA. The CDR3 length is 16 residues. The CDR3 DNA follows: TGCAGCGCTAGGGACAGGGGAAGGGCTGGGGCCAACGTCCTGACTTTC. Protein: CSARDRGRAGANVLTF.

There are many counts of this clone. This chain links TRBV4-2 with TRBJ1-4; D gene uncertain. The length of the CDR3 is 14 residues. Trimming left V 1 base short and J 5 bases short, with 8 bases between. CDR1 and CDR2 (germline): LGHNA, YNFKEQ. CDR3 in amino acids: CASSQGLSNEKLFF. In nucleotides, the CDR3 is TGTGCCAGCAGCCAAGGGCTTTCGAATGAAAAACTGTTTTTT.

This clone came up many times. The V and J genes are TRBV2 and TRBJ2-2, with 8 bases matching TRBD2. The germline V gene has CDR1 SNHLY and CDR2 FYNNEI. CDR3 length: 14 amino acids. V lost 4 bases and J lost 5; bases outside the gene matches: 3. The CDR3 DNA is TGTGCCAGCAGTGTGGGGACTAGTACCGGGGAGCTGTTTTTT. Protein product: CASSVGTSTGELFF. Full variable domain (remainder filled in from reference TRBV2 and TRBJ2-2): EPEVTQTPSHQVTQMGQEVILRCVPISNHLYFYWYRQILGQKVEFLVSFYNNEISEKSEIFDDQFSVERPDGSNFTLKIRSTKLEDSAMYFCASSVGTSTGELFFGEGSRLTVL.

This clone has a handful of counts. The CDR3 spells CASSLMGARQTQYF. CDR3 sequence (DNA): TGTGCCAGCAGCTTAATGGGAGCAAGACAGACCCAGTACTTC. The chain uses TRBV7-9 and TRBJ2-5; maybe TRBD2 (5 bases). The germline V gene encodes CDR1 SEHNR and CDR2 FQNEAQ (reference sequence). The CDR3 consists of 14 residues. The germline V and J ends were trimmed by 2 bases and 6 bases, with 13 bases remaining between them.

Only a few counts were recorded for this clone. The CDR3: CASSRIGETQYF. The CDR3 DNA follows: TGTGCCAGCAGCAGGATCGGGGAGACCCAGTACTTC. V gene TRBV11-2 combines with J gene TRBJ2-5, with no clear D. This CDR3 has 12 amino acids. Trimming took 5 bases from V and 5 from J, leaving 9 bases between them. Germline V gene data show CDR1 as SGHAT and CDR2 as FQNNGV.

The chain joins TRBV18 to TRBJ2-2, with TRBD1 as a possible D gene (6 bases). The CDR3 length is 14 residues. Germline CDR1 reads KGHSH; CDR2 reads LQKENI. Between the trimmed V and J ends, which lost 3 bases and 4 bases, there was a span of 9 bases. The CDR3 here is CASSPSDSTGELFF. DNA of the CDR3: TGTGCCAGCTCACCCTCGGACAGCACCGGGGAGCTGTTTTTT. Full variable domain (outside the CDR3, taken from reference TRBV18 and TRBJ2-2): NAGVMQNPRHLVRRRGQEARLRCSPMKGHSHVYWYRQLPEEGLKFMVYLQKENIIDESGMPKERFSAEFPKEGPSILRIQQVVRGDSAAYFCASSPSDSTGELFFGEGSRLTVL.

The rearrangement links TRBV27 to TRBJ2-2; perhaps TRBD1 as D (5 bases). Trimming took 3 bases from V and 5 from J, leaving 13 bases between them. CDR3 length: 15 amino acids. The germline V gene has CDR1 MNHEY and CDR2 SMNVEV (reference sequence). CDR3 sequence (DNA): TGTGCCAGCAGTTTGATGGGGCACGGAACCGGGGAGCTGTTTTTT. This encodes CASSLMGHGTGELFF.

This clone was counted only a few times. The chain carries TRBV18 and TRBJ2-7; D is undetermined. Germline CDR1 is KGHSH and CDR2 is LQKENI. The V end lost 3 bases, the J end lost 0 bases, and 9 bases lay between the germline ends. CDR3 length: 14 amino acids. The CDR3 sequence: CASSPAGTSYEQYF. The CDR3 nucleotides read TGTGCCAGCTCACCGGCTGGTACCTCCTACGAGCAGTACTTC. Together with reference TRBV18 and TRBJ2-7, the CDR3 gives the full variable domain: NAGVMQNPRHLVRRRGQEARLRCSPMKGHSHVYWYRQLPEEGLKFMVYLQKENIIDESGMPKERFSAEFPKEGPSILRIQQVVRGDSAAYFCASSPAGTSYEQYFGPGTRLTVT.

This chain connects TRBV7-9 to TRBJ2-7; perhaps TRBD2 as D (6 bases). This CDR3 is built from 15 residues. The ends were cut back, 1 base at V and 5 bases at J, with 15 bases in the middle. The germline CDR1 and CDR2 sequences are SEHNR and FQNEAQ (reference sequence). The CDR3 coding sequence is TGTGCCAGCAGCTTAGGGCGGACTAACATGGACGAGCAGTACTTC. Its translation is CASSLGRTNMDEQYF.

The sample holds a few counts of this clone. CDR3 nucleotides: TGTGCCAGCAGCTTAGTGTCTGTAACTAGCTTCCAAGAGACCCAGTACTTC. The encoded protein is CASSLVSVTSFQETQYF. The rearrangement uses TRBV7-2 and TRBJ2-5; a weak D match, TRBD2 (6 bases). There are 17 residues in the CDR3. From germline, CDR1 is SGHTA and CDR2 FQGNSA. Trimming took off 1 base at V and 1 base at J, with 16 bases between the two ends.

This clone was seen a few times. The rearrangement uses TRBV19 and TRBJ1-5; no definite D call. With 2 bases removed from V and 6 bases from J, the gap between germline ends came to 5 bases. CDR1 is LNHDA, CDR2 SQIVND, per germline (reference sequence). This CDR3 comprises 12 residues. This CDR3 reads CASSILFQPQHF. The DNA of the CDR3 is TGTGCCAGTAGTATACTCTTTCAGCCCCAGCATTTT.

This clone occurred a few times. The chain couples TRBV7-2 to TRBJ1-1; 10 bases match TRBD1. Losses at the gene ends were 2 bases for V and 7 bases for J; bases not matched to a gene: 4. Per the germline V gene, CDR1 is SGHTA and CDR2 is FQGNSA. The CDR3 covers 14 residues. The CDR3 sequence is CASSLSTGGLEAFF. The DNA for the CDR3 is TGTGCCAGCAGCTTATCGACAGGGGGCCTTGAAGCTTTCTTT.

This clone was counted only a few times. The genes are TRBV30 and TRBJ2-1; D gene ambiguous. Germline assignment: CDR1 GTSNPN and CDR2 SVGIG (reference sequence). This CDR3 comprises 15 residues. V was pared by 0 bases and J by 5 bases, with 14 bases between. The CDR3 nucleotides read TGTGCCTGGAGTGTACTTTCACCCTTAGACAATGAGCAGTTCTTC. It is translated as CAWSVLSPLDNEQFF.

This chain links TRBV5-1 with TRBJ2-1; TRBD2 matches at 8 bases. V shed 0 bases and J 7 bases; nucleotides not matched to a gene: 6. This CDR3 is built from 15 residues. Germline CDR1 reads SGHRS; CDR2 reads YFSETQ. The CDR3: CASSLAREGRNEQFF. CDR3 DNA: TGCGCCAGCAGCTTGGCACGGGAGGGCCGGAATGAGCAGTTCTTC. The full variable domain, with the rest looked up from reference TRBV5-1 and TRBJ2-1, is KAGVTQTPRYLIKTRGQQVTLSCSPISGHRSVSWYQQTPGQGLQFLFEYFSETQRNKGNFPGRFSGRQFSNSRSEMNVSTLELGDSALYLCASSLAREGRNEQFFGPGTRLTVL.

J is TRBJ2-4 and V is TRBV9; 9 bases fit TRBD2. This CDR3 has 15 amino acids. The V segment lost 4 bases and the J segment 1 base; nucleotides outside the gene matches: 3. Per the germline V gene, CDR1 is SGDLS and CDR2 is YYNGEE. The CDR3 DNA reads TGTGCCAGCAGCCCTAGCGGGGCGGCCAAAAACATTCAGTACTTC. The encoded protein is CASSPSGAAKNIQYF.

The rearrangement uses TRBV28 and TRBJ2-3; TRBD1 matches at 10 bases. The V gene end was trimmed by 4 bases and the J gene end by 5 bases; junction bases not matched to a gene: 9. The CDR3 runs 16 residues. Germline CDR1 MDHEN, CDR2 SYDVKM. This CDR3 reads CASSSTGTGERDTQYF. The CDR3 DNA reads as TGTGCCAGCAGTTCAACCGGGACAGGGGAAAGAGATACGCAGTATTTT. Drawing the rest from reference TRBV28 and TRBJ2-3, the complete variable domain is DVKVTQSSRYLVKRTGEKVFLECVQDMDHENMFWYRQDPGLGLRLIYFSYDVKMKEKGDIPEGYSVSREKKERFSLILESASTNQTSMYLCASSSTGTGERDTQYFGPGTRLTVL.

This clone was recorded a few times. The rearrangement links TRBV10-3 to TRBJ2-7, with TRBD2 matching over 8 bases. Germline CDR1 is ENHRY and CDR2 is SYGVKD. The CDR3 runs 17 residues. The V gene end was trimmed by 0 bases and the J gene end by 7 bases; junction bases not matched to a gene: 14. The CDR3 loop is CAISESENSRLASEQYF. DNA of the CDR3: TGTGCCATCAGTGAGTCGGAGAACAGCCGACTAGCGAGTGAGCAGTACTTC.